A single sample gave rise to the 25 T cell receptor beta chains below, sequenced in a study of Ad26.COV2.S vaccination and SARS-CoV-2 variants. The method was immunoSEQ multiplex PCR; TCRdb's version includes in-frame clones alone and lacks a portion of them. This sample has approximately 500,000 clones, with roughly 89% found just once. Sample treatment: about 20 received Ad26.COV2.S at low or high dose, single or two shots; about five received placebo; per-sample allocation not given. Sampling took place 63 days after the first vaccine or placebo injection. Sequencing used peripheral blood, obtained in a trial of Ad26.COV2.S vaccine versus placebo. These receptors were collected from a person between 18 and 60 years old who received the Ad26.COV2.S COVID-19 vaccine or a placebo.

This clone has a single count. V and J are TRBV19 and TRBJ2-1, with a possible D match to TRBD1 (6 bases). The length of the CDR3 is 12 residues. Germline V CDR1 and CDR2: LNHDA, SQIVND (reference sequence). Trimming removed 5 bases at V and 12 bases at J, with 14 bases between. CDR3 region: CASSATGVLQFF. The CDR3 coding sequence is TGTGCCAGTAGTGCGACAGGCGTCCTGCAGTTCTTC.

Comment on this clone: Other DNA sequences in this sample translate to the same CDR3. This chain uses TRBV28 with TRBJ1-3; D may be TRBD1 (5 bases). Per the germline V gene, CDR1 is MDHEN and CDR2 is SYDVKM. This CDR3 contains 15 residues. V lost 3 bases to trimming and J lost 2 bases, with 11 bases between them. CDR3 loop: CASSLSGSTGNTIYF. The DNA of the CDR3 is TGTGCCAGCAGTTTGTCAGGGTCTACTGGAAACACCATATATTTT.

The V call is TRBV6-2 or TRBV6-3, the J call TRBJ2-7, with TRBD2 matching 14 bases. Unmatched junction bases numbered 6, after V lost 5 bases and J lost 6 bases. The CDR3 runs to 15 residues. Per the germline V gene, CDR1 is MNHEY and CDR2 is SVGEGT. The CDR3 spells CASSGTSGRGFEQYF. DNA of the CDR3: TGTGCCAGCAGTGGGACTAGCGGGAGAGGGTTCGAGCAGTACTTC.

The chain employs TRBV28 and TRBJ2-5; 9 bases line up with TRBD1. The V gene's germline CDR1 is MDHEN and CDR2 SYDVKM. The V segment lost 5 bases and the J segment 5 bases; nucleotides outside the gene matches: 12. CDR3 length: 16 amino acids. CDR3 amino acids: CASSPGTGSGWETQYF. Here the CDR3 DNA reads TGTGCCAGCAGTCCGGGGACAGGGTCTGGTTGGGAGACCCAGTACTTC.

CDR3 amino acids: CASVRGMNTGELFF. In nucleotides, the CDR3 is TGTGCCAGCGTCAGGGGGATGAACACCGGGGAGCTGTTTTTT. J is TRBJ2-2 and V is TRBV28; 7 bases are a match to TRBD1. CDR3 length: 14 residues. Per the germline V gene, CDR1 is MDHEN and CDR2 is SYDVKM. V shed 8 bases and J 1 base; nucleotides not matched to a gene: 4.

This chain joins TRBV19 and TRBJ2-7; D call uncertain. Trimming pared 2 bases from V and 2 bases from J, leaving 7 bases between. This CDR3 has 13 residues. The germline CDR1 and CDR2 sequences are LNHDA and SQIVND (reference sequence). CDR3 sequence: CASSITPTYEQYF. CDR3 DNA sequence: TGTGCCAGTAGTATAACACCGACCTACGAGCAGTACTTC.

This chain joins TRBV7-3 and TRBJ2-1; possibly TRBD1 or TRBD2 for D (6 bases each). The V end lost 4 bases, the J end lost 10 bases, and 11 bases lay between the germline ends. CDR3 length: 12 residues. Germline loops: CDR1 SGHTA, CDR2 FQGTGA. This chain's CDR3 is CASSSTGAEQFF. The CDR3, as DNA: TGTGCCAGCAGCTCAACGGGGGCGGAGCAGTTCTTC. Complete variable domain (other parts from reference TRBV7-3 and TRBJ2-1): GAGVSQTPSNKVTEKGKYVELRCDPISGHTALYWYRQSLGQGPEFLIYFQGTGAADDSGLPNDRFFAVRPEGSVSTLKIQRTERGDSAVYLCASSSTGAEQFFGPGTRLTVL.

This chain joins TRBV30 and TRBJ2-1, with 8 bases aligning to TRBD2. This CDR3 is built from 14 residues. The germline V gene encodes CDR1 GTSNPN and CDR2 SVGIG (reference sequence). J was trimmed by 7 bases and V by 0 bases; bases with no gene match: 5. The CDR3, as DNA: TGTGCCTGGAGTGTCAGCGGGAGTTTGAATGAGCAGTTCTTC. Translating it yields CAWSVSGSLNEQFF. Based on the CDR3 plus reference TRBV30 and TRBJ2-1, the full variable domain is SQTIHQWPATLVQPVGSPLSLECTVEGTSNPNLYWYRQAAGRGLQLLFYSVGIGQISSEVPQNLSASRPQDRQFILSSKKLLLSDSGFYLCAWSVSGSLNEQFFGPGTRLTVL.

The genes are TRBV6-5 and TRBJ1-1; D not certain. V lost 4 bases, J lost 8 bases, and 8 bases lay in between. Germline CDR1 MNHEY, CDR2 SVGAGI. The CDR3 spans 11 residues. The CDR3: CASSSLAEAFF. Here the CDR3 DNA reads TGTGCCAGCAGTTCCCTGGCCGAAGCTTTCTTT.

CDR3 in amino acids: CATQRDRDYGYTF. CDR3 sequence (DNA): TGTGCCACCCAACGGGACAGGGACTATGGCTACACCTTC. The chain has TRBV6-5 and TRBJ1-2, with 9 bases lining up with TRBD1. The CDR3 has 13 amino acids. Germline V gene lookup returns CDR1 MNHEY and CDR2 SVGAGI. Losses at the gene ends were 10 bases for V and 3 bases for J; bases not matched to a gene: 6.

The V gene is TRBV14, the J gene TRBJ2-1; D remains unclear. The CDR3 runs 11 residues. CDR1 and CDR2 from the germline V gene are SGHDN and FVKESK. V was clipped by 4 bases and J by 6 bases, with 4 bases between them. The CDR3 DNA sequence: TGTGCCAGCAGCCTGGGCAATGAGCAGTTCTTC. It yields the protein CASSLGNEQFF. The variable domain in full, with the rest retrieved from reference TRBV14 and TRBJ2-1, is EAGVTQFPSHSVIEKGQTVTLRCDPISGHDNLYWYRRVMGKEIKFLLHFVKESKQDESGMPNNRFLAERTGGTYSTLKVQPAELEDSGVYFCASSLGNEQFFGPGTRLTVL.

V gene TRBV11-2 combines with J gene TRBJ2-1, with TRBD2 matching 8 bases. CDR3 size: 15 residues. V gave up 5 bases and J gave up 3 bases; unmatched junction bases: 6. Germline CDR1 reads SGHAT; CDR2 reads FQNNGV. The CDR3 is CASSPSGGGYNEQFF. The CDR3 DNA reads TGTGCCAGCAGCCCGAGCGGGGGAGGCTACAATGAGCAGTTCTTC.

For the CDR3, the DNA is TGTGCCAGCAGCTTAGCGACGCGAGAAGAGCAGTTCTTC. Its translation is CASSLATREEQFF. V gene TRBV5-4 combines with J gene TRBJ2-1; D is unresolved. From germline, CDR1 is SGHNT and CDR2 YYREEE (reference sequence). Trimming pared 2 bases from V and 10 bases from J, leaving 13 bases between. This CDR3 is 13 amino acids long.

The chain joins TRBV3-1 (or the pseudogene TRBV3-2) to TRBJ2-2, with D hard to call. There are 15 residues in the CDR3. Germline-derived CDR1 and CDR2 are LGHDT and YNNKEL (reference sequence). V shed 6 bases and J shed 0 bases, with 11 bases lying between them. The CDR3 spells CASSQFRSNTGELFF. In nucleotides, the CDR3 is TGTGCCAGCAGTCAATTCAGATCGAACACCGGGGAGCTGTTTTTT.

CDR3 nucleotides: TGTGCCAGGGAACAGGGGGCTATTGTAGGGGAGCTGTTTTTT. As protein: CAREQGAIVGELFF. The rearrangement joins TRBV6-5 to TRBJ2-2; 9 nucleotides line up with TRBD1. V lost 9 bases and J lost 8; bases outside the gene matches: 10. The CDR3 loop spans 14 amino acids. The germline gives CDR1 MNHEY, CDR2 SVGAGI.

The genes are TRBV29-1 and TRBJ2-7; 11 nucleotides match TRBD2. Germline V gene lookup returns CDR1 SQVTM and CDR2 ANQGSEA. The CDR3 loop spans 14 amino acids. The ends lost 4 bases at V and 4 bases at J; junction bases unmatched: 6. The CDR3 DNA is TGCAGCGTTGTTGGGGGGACTAGCGGTTACGAGCAGTACTTC. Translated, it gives CSVVGGTSGYEQYF.

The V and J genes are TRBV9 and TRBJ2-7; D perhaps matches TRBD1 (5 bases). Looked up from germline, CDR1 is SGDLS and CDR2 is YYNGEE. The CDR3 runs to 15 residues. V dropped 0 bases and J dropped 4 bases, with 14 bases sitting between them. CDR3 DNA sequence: TGTGCCAGCAGCGTAGGCGACAGCTACTATTACGAGCAGTACTTC. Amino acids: CASSVGDSYYYEQYF.

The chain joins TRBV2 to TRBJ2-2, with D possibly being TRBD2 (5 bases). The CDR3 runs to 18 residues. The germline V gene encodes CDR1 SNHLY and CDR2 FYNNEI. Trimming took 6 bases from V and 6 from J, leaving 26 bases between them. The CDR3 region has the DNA TGTGCCAGCAGGAGGGAGTACCAAGTTGCCGCAAATTCCGGGGAGCTGTTTTTT. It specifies CASRREYQVAANSGELFF. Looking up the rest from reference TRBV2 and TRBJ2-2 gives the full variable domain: EPEVTQTPSHQVTQMGQEVILRCVPISNHLYFYWYRQILGQKVEFLVSFYNNEISEKSEIFDDQFSVERPDGSNFTLKIRSTKLEDSAMYFCASRREYQVAANSGELFFGEGSRLTVL.

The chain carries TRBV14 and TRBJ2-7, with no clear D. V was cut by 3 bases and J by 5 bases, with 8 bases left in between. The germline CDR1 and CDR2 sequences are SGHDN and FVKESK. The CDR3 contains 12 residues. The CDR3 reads CASSHVGHEQYF. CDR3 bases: TGTGCCAGCAGCCATGTGGGTCACGAGCAGTACTTC. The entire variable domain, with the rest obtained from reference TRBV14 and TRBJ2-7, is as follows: EAGVTQFPSHSVIEKGQTVTLRCDPISGHDNLYWYRRVMGKEIKFLLHFVKESKQDESGMPNNRFLAERTGGTYSTLKVQPAELEDSGVYFCASSHVGHEQYFGPGTRLTVT.

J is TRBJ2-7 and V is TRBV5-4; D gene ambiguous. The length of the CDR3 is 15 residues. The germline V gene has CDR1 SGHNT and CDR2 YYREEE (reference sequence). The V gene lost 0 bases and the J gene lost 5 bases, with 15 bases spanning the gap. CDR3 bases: TGTGCCAGCAGCTTGGCCGATCGGGCGGCCCACGAGCAGTACTTC. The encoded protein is CASSLADRAAHEQYF.

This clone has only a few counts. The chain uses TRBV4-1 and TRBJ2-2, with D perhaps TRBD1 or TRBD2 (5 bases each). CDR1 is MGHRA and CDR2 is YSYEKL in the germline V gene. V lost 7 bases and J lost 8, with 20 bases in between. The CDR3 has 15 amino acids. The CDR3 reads CASKGLGGGAGELFF. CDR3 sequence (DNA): TGCGCCAGCAAGGGGCTCGGAGGAGGTGCTGGGGAGCTGTTTTTT.

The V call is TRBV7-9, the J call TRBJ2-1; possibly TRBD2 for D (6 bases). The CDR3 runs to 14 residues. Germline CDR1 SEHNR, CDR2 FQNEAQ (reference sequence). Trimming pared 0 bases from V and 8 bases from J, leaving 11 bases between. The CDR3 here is CASSLAGGSYEQFF. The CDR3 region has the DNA TGTGCCAGCAGCTTAGCGGGAGGTTCTTATGAGCAGTTCTTC.

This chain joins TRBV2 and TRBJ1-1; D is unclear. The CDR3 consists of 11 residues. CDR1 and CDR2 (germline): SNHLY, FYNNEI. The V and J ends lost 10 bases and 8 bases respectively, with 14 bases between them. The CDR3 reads CAIEVGGEAFF. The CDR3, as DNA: TGTGCCATAGAGGTTGGCGGCGAAGCTTTCTTT.

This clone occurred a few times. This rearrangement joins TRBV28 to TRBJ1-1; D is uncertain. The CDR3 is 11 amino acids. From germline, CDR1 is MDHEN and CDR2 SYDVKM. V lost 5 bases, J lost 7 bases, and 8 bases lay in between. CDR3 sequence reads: CASSIRGEAFF. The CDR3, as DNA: TGTGCCAGCAGTATCCGGGGTGAAGCTTTCTTT.

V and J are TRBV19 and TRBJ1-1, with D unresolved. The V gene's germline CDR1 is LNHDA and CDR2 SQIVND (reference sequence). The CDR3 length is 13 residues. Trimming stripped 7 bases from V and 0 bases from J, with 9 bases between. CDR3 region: CASIDTMNTEAFF. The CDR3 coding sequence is TGTGCCAGTATCGACACCATGAACACTGAAGCTTTCTTT.